Following are 4 T cell receptor beta chains from one sample sequenced in a study of cytomegalovirus exposure and HLA in healthy donors (dated by TCRdb to 2015 to 2018). Libraries were made using the immunoSEQ multiplex PCR assay. For the multiplex PCR, a mixture combining 60 forward primers for TCR Vbeta segments and 13 reverse primers for TCR Jbeta segments was used. Not all clones reach the TCRdb copy of this immuneACCESS table, which keeps in-frame sequences only. Checked studies attribute under half of the gap to unresolved V genes and leave the rest unexplained. The sample table holds some 130,000 clones, of which 75% to 85% were seen once. Roughly 1.2% of the sample comes from the top ten. The specimen sequenced was PBMCs. These TCRs come from a girl aged 2 to 10 in good health and CMV-seronegative.

The chain recombines TRBV30 with TRBJ2-7, with 9 bases matching TRBD1. CDR3 length: 17 residues. V was pared by 4 bases and J by 4 bases, with 17 bases of the junction left unmatched. The V gene's germline CDR1 is GTSNPN and CDR2 SVGIG (reference sequence). CDR3 sequence: CAWNVAGQGPIGYEQYF. Here the CDR3 DNA reads TGTGCCTGGAACGTCGCGGGACAGGGCCCCATTGGGTACGAGCAGTACTTC.

The chain carries TRBV2 and TRBJ1-2; 8 bases fit TRBD1. This CDR3 region has 15 residues. J lost 3 bases, V lost 4 bases, and 7 bases had no gene match. Germline loops: CDR1 SNHLY, CDR2 FYNNEI. The CDR3: CASSGDRGSYYGYTF. The CDR3 DNA reads as TGTGCCAGCAGTGGAGACAGGGGTTCGTACTATGGCTACACCTTC.

The rearrangement links TRBV28 to TRBJ1-1, with D possibly being TRBD1 (6 bases). Germline CDR1 is MDHEN and CDR2 is SYDVKM. Trimming left V 6 bases short and J 4 bases short, with 9 bases between. This CDR3 has 12 amino acids. The CDR3 region has the DNA TGTGCCAGCAGGCCCAGGGGCACTGAAGCTTTCTTT. Translating it yields CASRPRGTEAFF.

The V gene is TRBV6-6, the J gene TRBJ2-7; TRBD1 matches 7 bases. CDR1 is MNHNY and CDR2 is SVGAGI in the germline V gene (reference sequence). This CDR3 region has 16 residues. V gave up 7 bases and J gave up 1 base; unmatched junction bases: 13. The CDR3 reads CASTIGPGQPSYEQYF. CDR3 sequence (DNA): TGTGCCAGCACCATAGGACCGGGACAGCCGTCCTACGAGCAGTACTTC.